Each of the 19 T cell receptor beta chains below was sequenced from the same sample in a study of blood T cell repertoires in COVID-19 (dated by TCRdb to the early 2020s). The library was prepared using the immunoSEQ multiplex PCR assay. Held by TCRdb, this immuneACCESS table contains in-frame sequences only and omits some clones. Under half of the omission traces to an unresolved V gene where checked; the cause of the rest is unknown. Here the sample has 45,000 to 55,000 clones; 70% to 80% occur a single time. 5.5% to 6% of the sample lies in the top ten. The sequencing sample was made of PBMCs or T cells enriched from blood (not recorded which). Receptors were obtained from a woman between 50 and 59 years old with acute COVID-19.

The chain recombines TRBV12-3 or TRBV12-4 with TRBJ1-2; D is unresolved. The V gene lost 6 bases and the J gene lost 10 bases, with 15 bases spanning the gap. This CDR3 comprises 12 residues. The CDR3 DNA reads TGTGCCAGCAGCCCAACGCGGGCAACCTACACCTTC. It specifies CASSPTRATYTF.

This chain uses TRBV10-3 with TRBJ1-1; the match to TRBD1 covers 9 bases. The CDR3 totals 16 residues. CDR1 and CDR2 (germline): ENHRY, SYGVKD. Trimming cost V 6 bases and J 8 bases; bases outside gene matches: 16. The CDR3 here is CAISRGSGQGLSEAFF. CDR3 in DNA: TGTGCCATCAGCCGAGGGTCCGGACAGGGGCTTTCCGAAGCTTTCTTT.

The CDR3 coding sequence is TGCGCCAGCAGCTTGTCCGGGACAGGGGAATCACCCCTCCACTTT. This gives the protein CASSLSGTGESPLHF. The gene calls are TRBV5-1 and TRBJ1-6; 10 nucleotides agree with TRBD1. This CDR3 has 15 residues. The germline gives CDR1 SGHRS, CDR2 YFSETQ. The V gene end was trimmed by 1 base and the J gene end by 10 bases; junction bases not matched to a gene: 5. Drawing the rest from reference TRBV5-1 and TRBJ1-6, the complete variable domain is KAGVTQTPRYLIKTRGQQVTLSCSPISGHRSVSWYQQTPGQGLQFLFEYFSETQRNKGNFPGRFSGRQFSNSRSEMNVSTLELGDSALYLCASSLSGTGESPLHFGNGTRLTVT.

The gene calls are TRBV29-1 and TRBJ2-1; D is perhaps TRBD1 (5 bases). The V gene's germline CDR1 is SQVTM and CDR2 ANQGSEA. With 7 bases removed from V and 4 bases from J, the gap between germline ends came to 14 bases. The CDR3 consists of 13 residues. The CDR3 loop reads CSAKQELYNEQFF. CDR3 in DNA: TGCAGCGCAAAACAGGAGTTGTACAATGAGCAGTTCTTC.

This clone was found a few times. V and J are TRBV7-9 and TRBJ1-4; 8 bases match TRBD1. V shed 1 base, J shed 5 bases, and the junction held 6 bases outside the gene matches. Germline V gene lookup returns CDR1 SEHNR and CDR2 FQNEAQ (reference sequence). The CDR3 loop spans 16 amino acids. The CDR3 sequence: CASSLGLQGENEKLFF. The CDR3 DNA is TGTGCCAGCAGCTTAGGACTACAGGGGGAGAATGAAAAACTGTTTTTT.

This clone was detected only a few times. The V call is TRBV11-2, the J call TRBJ2-2, with D possibly being TRBD2 (5 bases). Germline V lookup: CDR1 SGHAT, CDR2 FQNNGV. V was pared by 2 bases and J by 0 bases, with 10 bases between. The CDR3 length is 16 residues. This chain's CDR3 is CASSLNPGANTGELFF. For the CDR3, the DNA is TGTGCCAGCAGCTTAAATCCCGGGGCGAACACCGGGGAGCTGTTTTTT.

This rearrangement joins TRBV24-1 to TRBJ2-7; 8 bases agree with TRBD1. The CDR3 is 16 amino acids. The germline V gene has CDR1 KGHDR and CDR2 SFDVKD. Trimming at V came to 2 bases and at J to 2 bases, leaving 7 bases not matched to a gene. CDR3 DNA sequence: TGTGCCACCAGTGATTGGGACAGGCCCCTTCCCTACGAGCAGTACTTC. Protein: CATSDWDRPLPYEQYF.

The rearrangement joins TRBV5-1 to TRBJ2-5; 9 bases fit TRBD2. Germline V CDR1 and CDR2: SGHRS, YFSETQ. The CDR3 loop spans 16 amino acids. Trimming at V came to 5 bases and at J to 4 bases, leaving 12 bases not matched to a gene. CDR3 loop: CASRDGTSFLRETQYF. The CDR3 DNA sequence: TGCGCCAGCAGGGACGGGACTAGCTTCCTTAGAGAGACCCAGTACTTC.

The chain joins TRBV11-3 to TRBJ1-4, with TRBD1 matching over 9 bases. The CDR3 has 14 amino acids. Trimming at V came to 6 bases and at J to 4 bases, leaving 3 bases not matched to a gene. Germline V gene lookup returns CDR1 SGHNT and CDR2 YENEEA. The CDR3 nucleotides read TGTGCCAGCAGGGAGACAGGGGGTAATGAAAAACTGTTTTTT. Amino acids: CASRETGGNEKLFF.

The J gene is TRBJ2-2, the V gene TRBV5-8, with 7 bases identical to TRBD1. V was clipped by 4 bases and J by 3 bases; unmatched bases: 9. Germline V lookup: CDR1 SGHTS, CDR2 YDEGEE. This CDR3 spans 16 amino acids. DNA of the CDR3: TGTGCCAGCAGCCCTAGGACAGGCTCCCACACCGGGGAGCTGTTTTTT. Its protein is CASSPRTGSHTGELFF.

The chain is built from TRBV4-1 and TRBJ2-4, with D maybe TRBD1 (6 bases). Germline lookup yields CDR1 MGHRA and CDR2 YSYEKL. V was pared by 1 base and J by 5 bases, with 9 bases between. This CDR3 has 14 amino acids. This CDR3 reads CASSQVGAENIQYF. The CDR3 DNA reads TGCGCCAGCAGCCAAGTGGGGGCGGAAAACATTCAGTACTTC.

The V call is TRBV5-1, the J call TRBJ2-3; TRBD2 matches 11 bases. Trimming removed 5 bases from V and 6 bases from J; junction bases left unmatched: 5. Germline V gene data show CDR1 as SGHRS and CDR2 as YFSETQ. The CDR3 has 14 residues. Here the CDR3 reads CASSNSGGADTQYF. The CDR3 DNA follows: TGCGCCAGCAGTAATAGCGGGGGGGCCGATACGCAGTATTTT.

This sequence joins TRBV5-4 and TRBJ1-6, with D perhaps matching TRBD1 (5 bases). Germline values: CDR1 SGHNT, CDR2 YYREEE (reference sequence). This CDR3 is built from 15 residues. V gave up 3 bases and J gave up 8 bases, with 15 bases separating them. CDR3 residues: CASSSRRQLDSPLHF. The CDR3 DNA reads as TGTGCCAGCAGCTCACGCAGACAGCTTGATTCACCCCTCCACTTT.

This chain's CDR3 is CASSSSLRAGQPQHF. The CDR3 DNA follows: TGTGCCAGCAGTTCGTCGTTGAGGGCTGGACAGCCCCAGCATTTT. The V and J genes are TRBV27 and TRBJ1-5; no clear D. V was cut by 4 bases and J by 7 bases, with 17 bases left in between. This CDR3 contains 15 residues. The germline V gene has CDR1 MNHEY and CDR2 SMNVEV (reference sequence).

A single count supports this clone. J is TRBJ1-4 and V is TRBV19; D is uncertain. Germline-derived CDR1 and CDR2 are LNHDA and SQIVND (reference sequence). CDR3 length equals 14 residues. The V gene lost 7 bases and the J gene lost 4 bases, with 13 bases spanning the gap. This CDR3 is CASNFGRLNEKLFF. CDR3 coding DNA: TGTGCCAGTAATTTTGGCCGTCTTAATGAAAAACTGTTTTTT.

V and J are TRBV18 and TRBJ2-7; 10 bases agree with TRBD2. Per the germline V gene, CDR1 is KGHSH and CDR2 is LQKENI. V dropped 4 bases and J dropped 3; count of bases not matched to a gene: 6. The CDR3 has 15 residues. The chain's CDR3 is CASSLGLAELYEQYF. DNA of the CDR3: TGTGCCAGCTCACTTGGACTAGCGGAGCTCTACGAGCAGTACTTC.

The rearrangement uses TRBV15 and TRBJ2-2; D may be TRBD1 (6 bases). V dropped 8 bases and J dropped 5 bases, with 15 bases sitting between them. This CDR3 region has 14 residues. CDR1 LNHNV and CDR2 YYDKDF come from the germline V gene (reference sequence). CDR3 sequence reads: CATGPGAITGELFF. The CDR3 DNA reads TGTGCCACCGGCCCAGGGGCGATTACCGGGGAGCTGTTTTTT.

The gene calls are TRBV5-1 and TRBJ2-7; tentatively, D is TRBD1 (5 bases). Germline V gene lookup returns CDR1 SGHRS and CDR2 YFSETQ. With 4 bases removed from V and 1 base from J, the gap between germline ends came to 12 bases. The CDR3 is 14 amino acids. CDR3 in DNA: TGCGCCAGCAGCCAAAGTGACAGTTCCTACGAGCAGTACTTC. The encoded protein is CASSQSDSSYEQYF.

This clone was seen more than once but under ten times. The chain couples TRBV7-9 to TRBJ2-2; weak D call: TRBD1 (6 bases). The V and J ends lost 5 bases and 3 bases respectively, with 10 bases between them. CDR1 SEHNR and CDR2 FQNEAQ come from the germline V gene (reference sequence). The CDR3 length is 14 residues. The DNA of the CDR3 is TGTGCCAGCAGCGGGGGCGGTTACACCGGGGAGCTGTTTTTT. This sequence encodes CASSGGGYTGELFF.